The rows below give T cell receptor beta chains drawn from one sample of a study of identical twins. A single record per CDR3 protein comes from TCRdb applying MiXCR to the 5' RACE reads. This table holds 250,000 to 350,000 distinct CDR3 sequences, less than 9.5% found once. Separately, the same data were catalogued under a study of yellow fever vaccine responses in identical twins.

The specimen sequenced was CD8+ T cells sorted from blood. These receptors were collected from a woman under 30 in good health. Each CDR3 is given with its conserved first and last residue. The size field is filled for only some rows; it gives once, few, many or a size class.

>many|TRBJ2-1|TRBV2
CASSDPGRNNEQFF
>.|TRBJ2-3|TRBV9
CASSGGLPFSDTQYF
>many|TRBJ2-7|TRBV21-1
CASSSHGIGYEQYF
>.|TRBJ2-7|TRBV13
CARRPRGEGLAGVHEQYF
>.|TRBJ2-7|TRBV7-6
CASSLEAGGLSYEQYF
>many|TRBJ2-3|TRBV6-5
CASSYSITDTQYF
>.|TRBJ2-1|TRBV29-1
CSVESGRSDEQFF
>.|TRBJ2-3|TRBV6-2/TRBV6-3
CASSPTLRGDTQYF
>many|TRBJ1-1|TRBV5-1
CASSLGQQNTEAFF
>few|TRBJ1-2|TRBV4-3
CASSQDPLASLPAHF
>.|TRBJ1-1|TRBV7-6
CASSFRGTDMPLGTEAFF
>few|TRBJ2-3|TRBV11-2
CASSSSAATGFPSSYDTQYF
>few|TRBJ2-5|TRBV25-1
CASSGRDPQETQYF
>many|TRBJ2-7|TRBV7-2
CASTITVGDPYEQYF
>many|TRBJ2-7|TRBV4-2
CASSLGHSKGVFLDEQYF
>many|TRBJ1-1|TRBV29-1
CSVETALETEAFF
>few|TRBJ2-5|TRBV7-2
CASSLGAQTQETQYF
>few|TRBJ2-7|TRBV7-2
CASSLGSIAGREQYF
>many|TRBJ1-1|TRBV9
CASSARQGPVTEAFF
>.|TRBJ2-1|TRBV25-1
CASSDDRVNEQFF
>few|TRBJ2-1|TRBV27
CASGPGLYNEQFF
>few|TRBJ2-5|TRBV20-1
CSARARGLVGPQETQYF
>few|TRBJ2-3|TRBV20-1
CSARGPTKLADTQYF
>.|TRBJ2-1|TRBV20-1
CSATGLLAEGPNEQFF
>.|TRBJ2-1|TRBV12-3/TRBV12-4
CASSLWGEQFF
>many|TRBJ2-5|TRBV6-7
CASSYISKAQYF
>.|TRBJ1-2|TRBV7-8
CASSSDGLANYGFTF
>many|TRBJ2-3|TRBV6-1
CASSPYRETSTDTQYF
>many|TRBJ2-3|TRBV12-3/TRBV12-4
CASTSDPSEGTDTQYF
>few|TRBJ2-3|TRBV23-1
CASPWDGRRASTDTQYF
>many|TRBJ1-1|TRBV2
CASSELTGRTEAFF
>many|TRBJ2-1|TRBV10-3
CALWTGYSYNEQFF
>.|TRBJ2-3|TRBV7-2
CASSLAWREVPTDTQYF
>medium-sized|TRBJ2-7|TRBV5-1
CASSLTSGVSYEQYF
>few|TRBJ1-4|TRBV5-5
CASSSQGEPLEKLFF
>.|TRBJ2-1|TRBV24-1
CATSDLPAASYNEQFF
>few|TRBJ2-2|TRBV29-1
CSAPGTTTGELFF
>.|TRBJ2-7|TRBV12-3/TRBV12-4
CASSPGWTYEQYF
>.|TRBJ2-1|TRBV19
CASSTFAGGPSYNEQFF
>few|TRBJ1-1|TRBV6-6
CASGVGTEAFF